The TCR beta chain under discussion was sequenced for a study of T cell repertoires in ileal Crohn's disease. Whole-study context: Postoperative therapy was given to about half: about ten thiopurines, about 20 anti-TNF agents. Study outcomes and limitations: Clonal expansions were more frequent in active smokers than non-smokers at surgery.

Notes on this clone: Its specificity is unknown.

The V and J ends lost 7 bases and 5 bases, in that order; junction bases with no gene match: 6. In germline, CDR1 is SQVTM, CDR2 ANQGSEA. There are 12 residues in the CDR3. Adults with ileal or ileocolonic Crohn's disease and an indication for resection were eligible. Per sample, 400 to 550 nanograms of biopsy DNA were TCRB immunosequenced. Repertoires were generated with immunoSEQ multiplex PCR, while TCRdb's copy carries only in-frame clones and drops some. The sample contains around 4,800 clones, around 86% of which appear only once. This chain joins TRBV29-1 and TRBJ2-3; 7 nucleotides line up with TRBD1. This TCR came from an adult with Crohn's disease. Material: ileal tissue. CDR3: CSAETGLDTQYF. CDR3 bases: TGCAGCGCTGAGACAGGGTTAGATACGCAGTATTTT.